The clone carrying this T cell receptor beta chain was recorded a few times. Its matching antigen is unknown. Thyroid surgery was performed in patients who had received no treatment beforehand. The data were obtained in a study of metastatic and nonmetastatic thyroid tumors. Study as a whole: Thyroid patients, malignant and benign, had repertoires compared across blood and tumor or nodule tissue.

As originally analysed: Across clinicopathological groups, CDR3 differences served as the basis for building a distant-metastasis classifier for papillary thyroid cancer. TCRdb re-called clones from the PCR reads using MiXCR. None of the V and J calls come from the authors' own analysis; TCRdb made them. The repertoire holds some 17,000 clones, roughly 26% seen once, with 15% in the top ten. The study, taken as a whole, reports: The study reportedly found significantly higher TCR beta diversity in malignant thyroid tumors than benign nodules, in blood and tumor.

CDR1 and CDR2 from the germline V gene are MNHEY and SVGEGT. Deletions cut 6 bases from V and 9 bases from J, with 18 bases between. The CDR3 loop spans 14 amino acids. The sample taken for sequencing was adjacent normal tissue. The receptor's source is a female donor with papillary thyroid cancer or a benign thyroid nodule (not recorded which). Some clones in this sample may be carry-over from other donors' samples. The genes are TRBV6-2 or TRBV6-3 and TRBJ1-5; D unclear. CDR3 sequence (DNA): TGTGCCAGCAGAAGGGAGGCCCTCTATCCGCCCCAGCATTTT. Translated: CASRREALYPPQHF.